The 20 T cell receptor beta chains listed next were all sequenced from one sample in a study of cytomegalovirus exposure and HLA in healthy donors. The primer mix had 60 Vbeta and 13 Jbeta primers. Repertoires were generated with immunoSEQ multiplex PCR, while TCRdb's copy carries only in-frame clones and drops some. The table includes approximately 140,000 clones, almost 80% detected once. The source material was PBMCs. These receptors originate from a man in his late teens or twenties in good health and CMV-seronegative.

The chain carries TRBV5-1 and TRBJ2-7; 10 nucleotides align to TRBD1. Losses at the gene ends were 8 bases for V and 1 base for J; bases not matched to a gene: 6. In germline, CDR1 is SGHRS, CDR2 YFSETQ. CDR3 size: 14 residues. The CDR3 protein is CASSPGQGSYEQYF. CDR3 in DNA: TGCGCCAGTTCACCGGGACAGGGGTCCTACGAGCAGTACTTC.

The V and J genes are TRBV27 and TRBJ2-5, with 11 bases matching TRBD1. Germline V gene sequence: CDR1 MNHEY, CDR2 SMNVEV (reference sequence). The CDR3 loop spans 15 amino acids. The V and J ends lost 6 bases and 4 bases, in that order; junction bases with no gene match: 7. This CDR3 reads CASSSGTGGVETQYF. CDR3 nucleotides: TGTGCCAGCAGCTCCGGGACAGGGGGGGTAGAGACCCAGTACTTC.

The CDR3 DNA reads TGTGCCAGCAGCTTGCCAGGGGGGTTAAAGGGCAATGAGCAGTTCTTC. Translation gives CASSLPGGLKGNEQFF. V gene TRBV7-9 combines with J gene TRBJ2-1; TRBD1 is a possible D gene (7 bases). V was trimmed by 3 bases and J by 6 bases, leaving 18 bases between them. The germline gives CDR1 SEHNR, CDR2 FQNEAQ (reference sequence). The CDR3 totals 16 residues.

The chain couples TRBV19 to TRBJ2-4; the match to TRBD2 covers 7 bases. V dropped 0 bases and J dropped 10; count of bases not matched to a gene: 3. CDR1 is LNHDA, CDR2 SQIVND, per germline (reference sequence). The CDR3 contains 13 residues. The CDR3 protein is CASSIDGGRIQYF. CDR3 coding DNA: TGTGCCAGTAGTATAGACGGGGGGAGAATTCAGTACTTC.

This clone was counted a few times. The V gene is TRBV4-1, the J gene TRBJ1-1; 8 nucleotides agree with TRBD1. This CDR3 has 13 amino acids. V lost 4 bases, J lost 5 bases, and 3 bases stayed unmatched. The germline V gene has CDR1 MGHRA and CDR2 YSYEKL. The CDR3 spells CASSLTGVTEAFF. The DNA of the CDR3 is TGCGCCAGCAGCCTGACAGGGGTGACTGAAGCTTTCTTT.

This chain joins TRBV4-2 and TRBJ1-1; no clear D gene. The CDR3 sequence is 15 residues long. V was trimmed by 4 bases and J by 4 bases, leaving 16 bases between them. Germline V gene lookup returns CDR1 LGHNA and CDR2 YNFKEQ. The CDR3 sequence: CASSPTTVKGTEAFF. In DNA, the CDR3 is TGTGCCAGCAGCCCAACAACAGTCAAAGGCACTGAAGCTTTCTTT.

Remarks on this clone: One junction end disagrees with the germline gene, perhaps due to a read error. The rearrangement uses TRBV7-9 and TRBJ2-1, with D unresolved. Germline CDR1 and CDR2: SEHNR and FQNEAQ (reference sequence). There are 12 residues in the CDR3. CDR3 in amino acids: CSSSLASREQFF. Written as DNA, the CDR3 is TGTTCCAGCAGCTTAGCCTCGAGGGAGCAGTTCTTC.

This clone was recorded once. V is TRBV11-2 and J is TRBJ2-3; 15 nucleotides line up with TRBD2. The V segment lost 1 base and the J segment 2 bases; nucleotides outside the gene matches: 7. This CDR3 is built from 19 residues. CDR1 and CDR2 from the germline V gene are SGHAT and FQNNGV. CDR3 DNA sequence: TGTGCCAGCAGCTTAGGAGTAGGACTAGCGGGGGGGTTCACAGATACGCAGTATTTT. Translated: CASSLGVGLAGGFTDTQYF.

The rearrangement joins TRBV27 to TRBJ1-2; 10 nucleotides match TRBD1. The CDR3 has 15 residues. Germline V lookup: CDR1 MNHEY, CDR2 SMNVEV (reference sequence). After removal of 5 bases from V and 11 bases from J, the junction contained 14 bases not matched to a gene. CDR3 sequence: CASSLEGQGFGGYTF. The CDR3 DNA sequence: TGTGCCAGCAGTCTCGAGGGACAGGGGTTCGGAGGTTACACCTTC.

This chain links TRBV28 with TRBJ1-4; D is unresolved. The CDR3 contains 16 residues. V lost 4 bases to trimming and J lost 5 bases, with 17 bases between them. The germline V gene encodes CDR1 MDHEN and CDR2 SYDVKM. CDR3 sequence (DNA): TGTGCCAGCAGTTACCAAACCCGGACGGGAAATGAAAAACTGTTTTTT. It translates to CASSYQTRTGNEKLFF.

CDR3 DNA sequence: TGTGCCAGCAGCCGGGTCCAGGGCCACGAGCAGTACTTC. This sequence encodes CASSRVQGHEQYF. This chain uses TRBV14 with TRBJ2-7, with D perhaps matching TRBD1 (5 bases). Deletions cut 4 bases from V and 5 bases from J, with 12 bases between. CDR1 and CDR2 (germline): SGHDN, FVKESK. The CDR3 length is 13 residues.

The genes are TRBV29-1 and TRBJ1-1; D is uncertain. In germline, CDR1 is SQVTM, CDR2 ANQGSEA. The germline V and J ends were trimmed by 1 base and 4 bases, with 7 bases remaining between them. The CDR3 covers 12 residues. CDR3 DNA sequence: TGCAGCGTTGAAGGGGTAGCCACTGAAGCTTTCTTT. This translates into CSVEGVATEAFF.

The chain has TRBV30 and TRBJ1-1, with 10 bases aligning to TRBD1. V lost 3 bases and J lost 6; bases outside the gene matches: 7. The CDR3 sequence is 14 residues long. Germline assignment: CDR1 GTSNPN and CDR2 SVGIG (reference sequence). This CDR3 reads CAWRGDRGTSEAFF. The DNA for the CDR3 is TGTGCCTGGAGGGGGGACAGGGGTACATCTGAAGCTTTCTTT.

The V call is TRBV5-1, the J call TRBJ2-5; 10 positions agree with TRBD1. The CDR3 contains 15 residues. Germline CDR1 reads SGHRS; CDR2 reads YFSETQ. The trim removed 2 bases at V and 3 bases at J, leaving 4 bases unmatched. CDR3: CASSFWDRGEETQYF. CDR3 bases: TGCGCCAGCAGCTTCTGGGACAGGGGAGAAGAGACCCAGTACTTC.

This clone was counted only a few times. The J gene is TRBJ1-5, the V gene TRBV7-2, with 9 bases that match TRBD1. Germline assignment: CDR1 SGHTA and CDR2 FQGNSA. Unmatched junction bases numbered 5, after V lost 1 base and J lost 4 bases. This CDR3 is built from 16 residues. CDR3 sequence reads: CASSLVTGGGNQPQHF. The CDR3 nucleotides read TGTGCCAGCAGCTTAGTGACAGGGGGAGGGAATCAGCCCCAGCATTTT.

The sample holds a few counts of this clone. V gene TRBV10-3 combines with J gene TRBJ1-1; 7 bases are a match to TRBD1. There are 16 residues in the CDR3. Germline V gene data show CDR1 as ENHRY and CDR2 as SYGVKD. V was pared by 5 bases and J by 0 bases, with 9 bases of the junction left unmatched. CDR3 sequence (DNA): TGTGCCATCAGTAACCCAGGGGGTAGATTGAACACTGAAGCTTTCTTT. Translating it yields CAISNPGGRLNTEAFF.

The J gene is TRBJ2-3, the V gene TRBV30; 7 nucleotides agree with TRBD1. The junction had 9 bases not matched to a gene; V was cut back by 0 bases and J by 6 bases. Germline V gene lookup returns CDR1 GTSNPN and CDR2 SVGIG (reference sequence). CDR3 length: 15 residues. CDR3 DNA: TGTGCCTGGAGTGTAGAGGGGGCAATCGCGGATACGCAGTATTTT. This encodes CAWSVEGAIADTQYF.

The J gene is TRBJ2-7, the V gene TRBV30; D unclear. The V end was cut by 0 bases, the J end by 3 bases, with 6 bases between. The CDR3 is 12 residues long. Germline-derived CDR1 and CDR2 are GTSNPN and SVGIG (reference sequence). CDR3 amino acids: CAWSVGSYEQYF. DNA of the CDR3: TGTGCCTGGAGTGTGGGCAGCTACGAGCAGTACTTC.

This chain links TRBV7-8 with TRBJ2-2, with TRBD1 matching over 9 bases. Losses at the gene ends were 5 bases for V and 4 bases for J; bases not matched to a gene: 14. The CDR3 extends over 18 amino acids. The V gene's germline CDR1 is SGHVS and CDR2 FQNEAQ. The DNA of the CDR3 is TGTGCCAGCAGCCCTACCGCCGGGACAGGGTTGGTCACCGGGGAGCTGTTTTTT. Amino acids: CASSPTAGTGLVTGELFF.

The V call is TRBV4-3, the J call TRBJ1-5; D is unclear. Germline assignment: CDR1 LGHNA and CDR2 YSLEER. V was clipped by 3 bases and J by 7 bases, with 13 bases between them. The CDR3 is 14 amino acids. The CDR3 protein is CASSHPGTGQPQHF. DNA of the CDR3: TGCGCCAGCAGCCATCCGGGTACGGGGCAGCCCCAGCATTTT.